The rows below give T cell receptor beta chains drawn from one sample of a study of PD-1 blockade in classical Hodgkin lymphoma. Repertoires were generated with immunoSEQ multiplex PCR, while TCRdb's copy carries only in-frame clones and drops some. The sample includes 90,000 to 110,000 clones, roughly 87% seen only once; the top ten take around a fifth. The material sequenced was peripheral blood mononuclear cells (PBMCs), taken before the fourth cycle of nivolumab. All receptors come from a human donor with classical Hodgkin lymphoma. Both conserved end residues are part of each CDR3. A D gene is named only where the DNA matches it firmly. Rows give clone size only sometimes, using once, few, many, or a class for an expanded clone.

d_call	clone_size	v_call	j_call	cdr3_aa	cdr3_nt
.	once	TRBV15	TRBJ1-1	CATSGRDRMNTEAFF	TGTGCCACCAGCGGTCGAGACAGGATGAACACTGAAGCTTTCTTT
.	.	TRBV29-1	TRBJ2-5	CSVDSNTGRETQYF	TGCAGCGTTGACTCTAATACAGGGAGGGAGACCCAGTACTTC
.	.	TRBV19	TRBJ2-4	CASSVWKAGSGKNIQYF	TGTGCCAGTAGTGTCTGGAAGGCGGGGTCGGGCAAAAACATTCAGTACTTC
.	.	TRBV5-5	TRBJ1-1	CASSIRIFRPQGGTEAFF	TGTGCCAGCAGCATACGAATTTTTCGACCGCAGGGAGGCACTGAAGCTTTCTTT
TRBD1	once	TRBV4-3	TRBJ2-6	CASSTGQGVSGANVLTF	TGCGCCAGCAGCACGGGACAGGGGGTTTCTGGGGCCAACGTCCTGACTTTC
TRBD2	.	TRBV4-1	TRBJ2-5	CASSQDWGAGGTETQYF	TGCGCCAGCAGCCAAGATTGGGGAGCGGGAGGAACAGAGACCCAGTACTTC
.	.	TRBV7-9	TRBJ1-1	CASSLDRTLNTEAFF	TGTGCCAGCAGCTTAGACAGGACACTGAACACTGAAGCTTTCTTT
TRBD1	.	TRBV5-1	TRBJ2-7	CASSWSGQGNREQYF	TGCGCCAGCAGCTGGTCGGGACAGGGGAATCGCGAGCAGTACTTC
.	.	TRBV19	TRBJ1-3	CASTPEGSRSGNTIYF	TGTGCCAGTACCCCGGAGGGCTCACGCTCTGGAAACACCATATATTTT
TRBD1	once	TRBV13	TRBJ2-4	CASSFRQGTRAKNIQYF	TGTGCCAGCAGCTTCAGACAGGGGACGAGAGCCAAAAACATTCAGTACTTC